The T cell receptor beta chain under discussion was sequenced for a study of Ad26.COV2.S vaccination and SARS-CoV-2 variants. Treatment given: 19 received Ad26.COV2.S at low or high dose, single or two shots; several received placebo; per-sample allocation not given. Sampling was done on day 63 after the first vaccine or placebo injection. Points from the study as a whole: The TCR-based breadth and depth measures might underestimate overall T cell responses. For non-spike TCRs, breadth in vaccine recipients resembled that in placebo recipients. The study found higher spike-specific TCR breadth in vaccine than placebo recipients.

V lost 2 bases to trimming and J lost 9 bases; unmatched junction nucleotides: 6. The CDR3 runs to 15 residues. CDR1 SEHNR and CDR2 FQNEAQ come from the germline V gene (reference sequence). Here immunoSEQ multiplex PCR was the method, and the copy in TCRdb shows in-frame clones only, minus some. The sample has some 300,000 clones, approximately 80% seen once. On this clone itself: Its antigen is still unknown.

The V gene is TRBV7-9, the J gene TRBJ2-1, with 11 bases identical to TRBD2. The receptor's source is a person between 18 and 59 years old who received the Ad26.COV2.S COVID-19 vaccine or a placebo. The sample consisted of peripheral blood, taken in a trial of Ad26.COV2.S vaccine versus placebo. CDR3 DNA sequence: TGTGCCAGCAGCTTACGCGGGACTAGCGGACTTGAGCAGTTCTTC. Its translation is CASSLRGTSGLEQFF.